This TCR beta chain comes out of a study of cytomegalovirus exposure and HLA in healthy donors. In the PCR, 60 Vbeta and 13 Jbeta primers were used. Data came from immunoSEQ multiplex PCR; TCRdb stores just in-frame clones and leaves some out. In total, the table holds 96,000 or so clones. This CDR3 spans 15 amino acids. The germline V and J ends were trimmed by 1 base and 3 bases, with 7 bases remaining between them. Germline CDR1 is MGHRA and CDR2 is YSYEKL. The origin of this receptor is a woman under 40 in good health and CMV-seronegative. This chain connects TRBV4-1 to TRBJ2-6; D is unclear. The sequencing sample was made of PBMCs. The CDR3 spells CASSQASVGANVLTF. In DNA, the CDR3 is TGCGCCAGCAGCCAAGCCTCGGTTGGGGCCAACGTCCTGACTTTC.